The present TCR beta chain was sequenced within a study of technical replicates of blood from a few donors. Germline CDR1 reads WNHNN; CDR2 reads SYGVQD (reference sequence). This CDR3 has 18 residues. V dropped 5 bases and J dropped 0 bases, with 20 bases sitting between them. Sequenced by immunoSEQ multiplex PCR; TCRdb stores in-frame clones only, minus some. The sample holds approximately 85,000 clones, about 94% seen once. The TCR originated in a human donor in good health. This sequence joins TRBV10-1 and TRBJ1-3; tentatively, D is TRBD1 (5 bases). Sequencing input: T cells isolated from PBMCs. The CDR3 loop is CASSSSPGTATSGNTIYF. The CDR3 nucleotides are TGCGCCAGCAGTTCTAGTCCCGGGACTGCCACCTCTGGAAACACCATATATTTT.